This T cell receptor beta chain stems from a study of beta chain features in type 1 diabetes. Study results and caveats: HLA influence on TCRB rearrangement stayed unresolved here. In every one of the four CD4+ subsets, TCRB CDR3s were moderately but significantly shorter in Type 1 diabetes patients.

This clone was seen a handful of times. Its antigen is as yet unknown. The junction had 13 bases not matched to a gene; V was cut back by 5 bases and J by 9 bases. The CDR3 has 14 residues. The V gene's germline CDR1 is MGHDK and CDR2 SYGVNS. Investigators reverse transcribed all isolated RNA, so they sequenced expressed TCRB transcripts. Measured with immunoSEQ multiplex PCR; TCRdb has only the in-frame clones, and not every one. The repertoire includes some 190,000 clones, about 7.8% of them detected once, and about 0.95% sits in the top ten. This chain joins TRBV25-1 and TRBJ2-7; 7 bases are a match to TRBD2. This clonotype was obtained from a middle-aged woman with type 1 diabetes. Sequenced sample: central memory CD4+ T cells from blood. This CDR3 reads CASSPPGRANAQYF. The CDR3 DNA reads TGTGCCAGCAGTCCCCCGGGGAGGGCCAATGCGCAGTACTTC.